This TCR beta chain was found in a study of CD8+ T cells in alopecia areata. Study information: The drug, oral tofacitinib, was given to treated patients at 5 to 10 mg twice daily.

It was cDNA, reverse transcribed from extracted RNA, that served as the sequencing template. Assay used: immunoSEQ multiplex PCR; TCRdb lists only in-frame clones, some missing. The sample includes nearly 110,000 clones, about four fifths of them seen just once. Described treatment: oral pan-JAK inhibitor, 5-10 mg twice daily. The study's findings and limits: Lesional scalp displayed greater clonality than normal scalp, most notably in alopecia totalis/universalis. Among the 100 top clones, expanded CD8+ clones, like scalp clonality, were significantly decreased by tofacitinib.

To note about this clone: The target antigen is unknown.

The CDR3 is 12 residues long. V lost 3 bases and J lost 4, with 4 bases in between. Germline V gene lookup returns CDR1 SNHLY and CDR2 FYNNEI. Sample: CD8+ T cells sorted from blood, taken at week 24, from a patient treated with tofacitinib. This clonotype was obtained from a human donor with alopecia areata. The gene calls are TRBV2 and TRBJ2-1; no clear D. CDR3 DNA: TGTGCCAGCAGTGACCATTACAATGAGCAGTTCTTC. This sequence encodes CASSDHYNEQFF.